A single sample is the source of the 3 T cell receptor beta chains below, sequenced in a study of identifying expanded T cells in peripheral blood (dated by TCRdb to the late 2010s). Library preparation used the immunoSEQ multiplex PCR assay. Held by TCRdb, this immuneACCESS table contains in-frame sequences only and omits some clones. Under half of the omission traces to an unresolved V gene where checked; the cause of the rest is unknown. For this sample there are about 94,000 clones; approximately 85% appear just once. The ten largest clones represent approximately 5% of the sample. Source material: blood. These receptors all stem from a person aged 18 to 75 in good health.

The V and J genes are TRBV11-3 and TRBJ2-5; 12 nucleotides line up with TRBD2. CDR1 is SGHNT and CDR2 is YENEEA in the germline V gene. This CDR3 is 15 amino acids long. V lost 4 bases and J lost 4; bases outside the gene matches: 4. The CDR3 spells CASSSLAGGGETQYF. DNA for the CDR3: TGTGCCAGCAGCTCGCTAGCGGGAGGGGGAGAGACCCAGTACTTC.

J is TRBJ1-4 and V is TRBV10-3; perhaps TRBD1 as D (5 bases). Germline assignment: CDR1 ENHRY and CDR2 SYGVKD. V shed 0 bases and J shed 7 bases, with 15 bases lying between them. This CDR3 is 16 amino acids long. The CDR3 DNA reads TGTGCCATCAGTGAGTCGATGGGGGTACAGCGTGAAAAACTGTTTTTT. It yields the protein CAISESMGVQREKLFF.

The CDR3 protein is CASSPTGDLAKNIQYF. The CDR3 nucleotides are TGTGCCAGCAGCCCGACAGGGGACCTAGCCAAAAACATTCAGTACTTC. This chain links TRBV9 with TRBJ2-4; 8 nucleotides line up with TRBD1. V gave up 4 bases and J gave up 0 bases; unmatched junction bases: 6. The germline V gene encodes CDR1 SGDLS and CDR2 YYNGEE. The length of the CDR3 is 16 residues.